Given below is one T cell receptor beta chain in context. Its antigen remains undetermined. Nothing much larger sits one base from this clone, and base qualities are not available. The record originates from a study of T cells in Graves' hyperthyroidism and ophthalmopathy (dated by TCRdb to the late 2010s). Study-wide context: Peripheral blood samples were taken at the time of initial diagnosis, prior to any treatment. For training and testing, the 100 or so patients in the discovery cohort were randomly divided in a 7:3 ratio. According to the paper, TCR Vbeta CDR3 sequencing was carried out on about 140 peripheral blood samples, which came from 40 to 45 ophthalmopathy, approximately 78 hyperthyroidism and about 17 progressor patients. In several Graves' hyperthyroidism patients, the study also compared T-cell repertoires from thyroid tissue with T-cell repertoires from blood. TCR V-J signatures able to tell the groups apart were searched for in a discovery cohort of about a hundred patients, of whom over 40 had Graves' ophthalmopathy and about 55 had stable Graves' hyperthyroidism. Once sampling was done, hyperthyroidism patients were given methimazole at a starting dose of 30 mg daily, whereas ophthalmopathy patients were given high-dose intravenous methylprednisolone. Prospective prediction of ophthalmopathy was tested in an independent validation cohort of under 20 hyperthyroidism patients and 17 patients who later progressed to ophthalmopathy. Broad study findings and their caveats: Blood samples also contained most of the expanded thyroid clonotypes (frequency above 0.001), which suggests that blood repertoires may reflect thyroid immune responses. Sample size was not statistically predetermined, and investigators were not blinded to group allocation. In cross-validation, a model built on a 13 V-J signature told ophthalmopathy apart from stable hyperthyroidism with less than 90% sensitivity and roughly 83% specificity, and in testing the same model reached 80%/75%. During validation, the model predicted progression to ophthalmopathy a median of roughly 7.1 months ahead of onset, with around 70% sensitivity and about 72% specificity.

Stable Graves' hyperthyroidism was defined as the absence of progression to ophthalmopathy over 18 months of follow-up. Hyperthyroidism patients were newly diagnosed, with disease duration under 2 months, and aged 18 to 65 years. Exclusion was applied to patients with uncontrolled infections, other autoimmune diseases, pregnancy or lactation. Clinical symptoms, serum thyroxine and TRAb, thyroid ultrasound, and orbital computed tomography formed the basis for the diagnoses. PBMCs were isolated from more than 8 ml of fresh peripheral blood by Ficoll-Paque density gradient centrifugation. Total RNA was extracted with Trizol reagent, and quality was checked on an Agilent 2100 Bioanalyzer. From the germline V gene, CDR1 is WSHSY and CDR2 is SAAADI. The junction shows trimming of 1 base on V and 4 bases on J, plus 13 bases between the germline ends. The CDR3 goes from the cysteine to the phenylalanine over 15 residues. Just the 45-base CDR3 DNA is kept, in frame starting at base 1.

TCR beta CDR3 regions were amplified from RNA transcripts. A first-round RT-PCR of the TCR CDR3 used the HTBI primer set with the Qiagen OneStep RT-PCR kit. A second multiplex PCR round built the libraries, followed by size selection and purification. Libraries were sequenced paired-end with 100 bp reads on an Illumina HiSeq2000. Under the source paper's analysis protocol: Raw data were processed with SOAPnuke, discarding reads with adapters, uncalled bases, mean Phred below 15, or no exact constant-primer or identifier match. COPE v1.2.5 was used to merge high-quality paired reads, and clonotypes were defined as unique nucleotide sequences. MiTCR v1.1 was used to align clonotypes to the IMGT TRBV, TRBD and TRBJ reference segments. Analysis was restricted to V-J combinations with a frequency above 0.0001, which covered just over 98% of repertoires. The TCS score was defined as the ratio of F50 (clonal expansion) to E x V (chaos), calculated using BLOSUM62-based TCRdist between CDR3 peptides within each V-J. Welch's t-statistics and random forest reduced fewer than 550 V-J features to roughly 13, which were used in a naive Bayes classifier (R e1071). TCRdb reanalyzed the raw reads on its own, using fastp at Q25 for trimming and MiXCR for clone calling, and kept in-frame beta chains. Every CDR3 protein is listed once, alongside the most common genes and DNA of its rows. The V and J calls shown here were made by TCRdb, not taken from the authors' results. This sample lists hundreds of thousands of distinct CDR3 sequences; about 14% were detected once. The ten top clones hold around 13% of the sample.

The sequence derives from a woman aged 40 to 50 with Graves' hyperthyroidism. This receptor chain uses TRBV10-2 and TRBJ1-1; no confident D gene assignment can be made. Input material: blood. The CDR3 sequence is CASSEWVGASTEAFF. The DNA sequence is TGCGCCAGCAGTGAGTGGGTGGGCGCTAGCACTGAAGCTTTCTTT.